Below, 17 T cell receptor beta chains from the same sample are listed, as sequenced in a study of cytotoxic CD8 clonotypes in ibrutinib-treated CLL. Clones were read by immunoSEQ multiplex PCR, and TCRdb kept only the in-frame ones, dropping some. Among 150,000 or so clones listed, roughly 80% were seen once. The sequenced sample was PBMCs, obtained after 24 months of ibrutinib treatment. These receptors were taken from a human donor with chronic lymphocytic leukemia.

The V call is TRBV6-5, the J call TRBJ1-4, with 9 bases aligning to TRBD1. The CDR3 runs to 15 residues. Germline V gene lookup returns CDR1 MNHEY and CDR2 SVGAGI. With V trimmed by 5 bases and J by 8 bases, 9 bases remained unmatched. CDR3 protein: CASSQGGQGFEKLFF. As DNA, the CDR3 is TGTGCCAGCAGTCAGGGGGGACAGGGTTTCGAAAAACTGTTTTTT.

The chain combines TRBV5-6 with TRBJ1-2, with TRBD1 matching 9 bases. This CDR3 spans 15 amino acids. J gave up 6 bases and V 2 bases, and 8 bases lay outside the gene matches. The V gene's germline CDR1 is SGHDT and CDR2 YYEEEE. This CDR3 reads CASSFGDRVSNGYTF. The CDR3 region has the DNA TGTGCCAGCAGCTTTGGGGACAGGGTCTCAAATGGCTACACCTTC.

The rearrangement links TRBV25-1 to TRBJ2-7, with 7 nucleotides matching TRBD2. Germline V gene lookup returns CDR1 MGHDK and CDR2 SYGVNS. V trimming: 1 base; J trimming: 3 bases; junction bases outside the gene matches: 6. The CDR3 consists of 15 residues. This CDR3 reads CASSEWGGSYYEQYF. Here the CDR3 DNA reads TGTGCCAGCAGTGAATGGGGCGGGAGCTACTACGAGCAGTACTTC.

V usage is TRBV6-1 and J usage is TRBJ1-5; TRBD1 might be the D (5 bases). From germline, CDR1 is MNHNS and CDR2 SASEGT. The ends were cut back, 3 bases at V and 5 bases at J, with 14 bases in the middle. The CDR3 consists of 15 residues. The CDR3 loop reads CASSDFRDGYQPQHF. The CDR3 DNA follows: TGTGCCAGCAGTGATTTCAGGGATGGGTATCAGCCCCAGCATTTT.

The chain carries TRBV19 and TRBJ1-1; the D is unclear. Looked up from germline, CDR1 is LNHDA and CDR2 is SQIVND (reference sequence). With 5 bases removed from V and 0 bases from J, the gap between germline ends came to 19 bases. This CDR3 comprises 17 residues. CDR3 amino acids: CASSRPQVGRMNTEAFF. The CDR3 nucleotides are TGTGCCAGTAGTCGACCTCAGGTGGGAAGAATGAACACTGAAGCTTTCTTT.

This chain joins TRBV9 and TRBJ2-7; D is uncertain. The CDR3 has 15 residues. V was trimmed by 1 base and J by 3 bases, leaving 14 bases between them. The germline V gene encodes CDR1 SGDLS and CDR2 YYNGEE. This chain's CDR3 is CASSVNPPAHYEQYF. The DNA of the CDR3 is TGTGCCAGCAGCGTAAACCCGCCAGCCCACTACGAGCAGTACTTC. The full variable domain, rest sourced from reference TRBV9 and TRBJ2-7, is DSGVTQTPKHLITATGQRVTLRCSPRSGDLSVYWYQQSLDQGLQFLIQYYNGEERAKGNILERFSAQQFPDLHSELNLSSLELGDSALYFCASSVNPPAHYEQYFGPGTRLTVT.

The chain recombines TRBV11-2 with TRBJ2-2; D is undetermined. V was pared by 3 bases and J by 3 bases, with 8 bases between. The CDR3 covers 14 residues. Germline V gives CDR1 SGHAT, CDR2 FQNNGV. As DNA, the CDR3 is TGTGCCAGCAGCTTCGTACCTTACACCGGGGAGCTGTTTTTT. It encodes CASSFVPYTGELFF.

The V call is TRBV30, the J call TRBJ1-5, with D unresolved. CDR3 length: 13 amino acids. Germline CDR1 is GTSNPN and CDR2 is SVGIG (reference sequence). V lost 4 bases to trimming and J lost 2 bases, with 9 bases between them. CDR3 in DNA: TGTGCCTGGAAATCCCCCGGCAATCAGCCCCAGCATTTT. As protein: CAWKSPGNQPQHF.

The rearrangement links TRBV7-3 to TRBJ1-6; no clear D. This CDR3 spans 15 amino acids. Per germline, CDR1 SGHTA and CDR2 FQGTGA. V was cut by 0 bases and J by 9 bases, with 12 bases left in between. The CDR3 reads CASSLTGSRGSPLHF. The CDR3 nucleotides read TGTGCCAGCAGCTTAACGGGGAGCCGGGGTTCACCCCTCCACTTT.

The CDR3 loop is CAISAWGGGTEAFF. CDR3 nucleotide sequence: TGTGCCATCAGTGCTTGGGGAGGGGGCACTGAAGCTTTCTTT. The chain couples TRBV10-3 to TRBJ1-1; D possibly corresponds to TRBD1 (6 bases). This CDR3 is 14 amino acids long. Germline-derived CDR1 and CDR2 are ENHRY and SYGVKD. Deletions cut 4 bases from V and 4 bases from J, with 13 bases between.

The gene calls are TRBV30 and TRBJ2-5, with 11 bases that match TRBD2. J lost 4 bases, V lost 1 base, and 5 bases had no gene match. Germline values: CDR1 GTSNPN, CDR2 SVGIG (reference sequence). This CDR3 has 15 amino acids. CDR3 in DNA: TGTGCCTGGAGTGGGCTGACTAGCGGGGCAGAGACCCAGTACTTC. This sequence encodes CAWSGLTSGAETQYF.

The genes are TRBV7-9 and TRBJ1-1; 7 bases map to TRBD1. This CDR3 comprises 15 residues. V was pared by 5 bases and J by 0 bases, with 6 bases of the junction left unmatched. Looked up from germline, CDR1 is SEHNR and CDR2 is FQNEAQ (reference sequence). CDR3 sequence (DNA): TGTGCCAGCAGCCCACCGGGACAGATGAACACTGAAGCTTTCTTT. This codes for CASSPPGQMNTEAFF.

The chain uses TRBV9 and TRBJ2-3, with D unclear. Germline assignment: CDR1 SGDLS and CDR2 YYNGEE. V was cut by 0 bases and J by 1 base, with 6 bases left in between. The CDR3 consists of 14 residues. Written as DNA, the CDR3 is TGTGCCAGCAGCGTAGGGTACGGCACAGATACGCAGTATTTT. It codes for CASSVGYGTDTQYF. The full variable domain, in which reference TRBV9 and TRBJ2-3 provide the parts outside the CDR3, is DSGVTQTPKHLITATGQRVTLRCSPRSGDLSVYWYQQSLDQGLQFLIQYYNGEERAKGNILERFSAQQFPDLHSELNLSSLELGDSALYFCASSVGYGTDTQYFGPGTRLTVL.

The chain uses TRBV27 and TRBJ1-2; D is ambiguous. V lost 2 bases, J lost 0 bases, and 7 bases lay in between. The CDR3 is 14 amino acids. Germline V lookup: CDR1 MNHEY, CDR2 SMNVEV (reference sequence). CDR3 region: CASSLEGSNYGYTF. The CDR3 coding sequence is TGTGCCAGCAGTTTAGAGGGCTCTAACTATGGCTACACCTTC.

CDR3 amino acids: CASTPGGSSYNEQFF. Here the CDR3 DNA reads TGTGCCAGCACCCCCGGCGGGAGCTCCTACAATGAGCAGTTCTTC. The V gene is TRBV7-2, the J gene TRBJ2-1; TRBD2 matches at 7 bases. Unmatched junction bases numbered 6, after V lost 7 bases and J lost 0 bases. Germline assignment: CDR1 SGHTA and CDR2 FQGNSA. The CDR3 sequence is 15 residues long.

The chain employs TRBV10-3 and TRBJ2-7; D could derive from TRBD1 or TRBD2 (5 bases each). CDR1 and CDR2 from the germline V gene are ENHRY and SYGVKD. The CDR3 contains 15 residues. V dropped 6 bases and J dropped 2 bases, with 17 bases sitting between them. CDR3 sequence (DNA): TGTGCCATCAGGCCCGGGCAGGGACCCACCTACGAGCAGTACTTC. Amino acid sequence: CAIRPGQGPTYEQYF.

V is TRBV6-5 and J is TRBJ1-2, with 10 bases fitting TRBD1. The CDR3 is made up of 16 amino acids. Germline values: CDR1 MNHEY, CDR2 SVGAGI. With V trimmed by 3 bases and J by 4 bases, 8 bases remained unmatched. CDR3 amino acids: CASSYRGTGEAYGYTF. CDR3 DNA: TGTGCCAGCAGTTATCGGGGGACAGGGGAAGCCTATGGCTACACCTTC.